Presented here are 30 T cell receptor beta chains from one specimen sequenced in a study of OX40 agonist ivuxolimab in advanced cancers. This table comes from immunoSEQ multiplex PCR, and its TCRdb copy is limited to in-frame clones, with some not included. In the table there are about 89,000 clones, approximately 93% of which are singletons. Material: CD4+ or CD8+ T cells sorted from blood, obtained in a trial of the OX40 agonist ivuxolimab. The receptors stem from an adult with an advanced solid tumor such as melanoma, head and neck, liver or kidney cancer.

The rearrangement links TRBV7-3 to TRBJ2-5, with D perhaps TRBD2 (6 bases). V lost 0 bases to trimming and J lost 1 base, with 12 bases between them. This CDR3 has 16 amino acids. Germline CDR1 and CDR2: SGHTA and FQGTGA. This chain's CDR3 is CASSLTFTGGQETQYF. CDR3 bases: TGTGCCAGCAGCTTAACGTTTACCGGGGGCCAAGAGACCCAGTACTTC.

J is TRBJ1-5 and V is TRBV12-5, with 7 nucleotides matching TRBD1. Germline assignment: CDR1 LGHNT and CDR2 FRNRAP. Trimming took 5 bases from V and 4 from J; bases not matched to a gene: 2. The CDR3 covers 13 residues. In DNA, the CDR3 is TGTGCTAGTGGTAGGGGACAGAATCAGCCCCAGCATTTT. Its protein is CASGRGQNQPQHF.

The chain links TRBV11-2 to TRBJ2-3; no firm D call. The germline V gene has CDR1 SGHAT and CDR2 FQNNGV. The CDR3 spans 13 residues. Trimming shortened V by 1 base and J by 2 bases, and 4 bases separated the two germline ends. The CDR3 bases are TGTGCCAGCAGCTTAGGGGCCACAGATACGCAGTATTTT. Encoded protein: CASSLGATDTQYF.

Here the CDR3 DNA reads TGTGCCAGCAGTCAGAGCACAGATACGCAGTATTTT. Amino acids: CASSQSTDTQYF. The chain carries TRBV2 and TRBJ2-3; D call uncertain. Germline V gene data show CDR1 as SNHLY and CDR2 as FYNNEI. The CDR3 has 12 amino acids. V was trimmed by 5 bases and J by 0 bases, leaving 3 bases between them.

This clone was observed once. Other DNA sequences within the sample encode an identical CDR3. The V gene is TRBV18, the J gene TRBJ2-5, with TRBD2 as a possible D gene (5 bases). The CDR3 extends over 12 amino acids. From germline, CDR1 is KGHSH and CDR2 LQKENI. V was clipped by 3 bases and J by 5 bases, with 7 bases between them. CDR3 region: CASSPGGETQYF. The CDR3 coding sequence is TGTGCCAGCTCACCGGGCGGGGAGACCCAGTACTTC.

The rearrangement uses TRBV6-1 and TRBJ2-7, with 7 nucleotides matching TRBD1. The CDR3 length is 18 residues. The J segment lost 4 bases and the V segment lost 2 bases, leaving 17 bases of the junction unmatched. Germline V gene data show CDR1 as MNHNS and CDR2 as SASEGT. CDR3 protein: CASSELALGQGEFYEQYF. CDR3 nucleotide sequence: TGTGCCAGCAGTGAACTTGCCCTCGGCCAGGGGGAATTTTACGAGCAGTACTTC.

CDR3 amino acids: CASRLTGGNGELFF. CDR3 DNA sequence: TGTGCCAGCAGATTGACAGGGGGGAACGGGGAGCTGTTTTTT. The chain couples TRBV2 to TRBJ2-2; 9 bases line up with TRBD1. This CDR3 has 14 residues. Unmatched junction bases numbered 6, after V lost 6 bases and J lost 7 bases. Germline CDR1 reads SNHLY; CDR2 reads FYNNEI.

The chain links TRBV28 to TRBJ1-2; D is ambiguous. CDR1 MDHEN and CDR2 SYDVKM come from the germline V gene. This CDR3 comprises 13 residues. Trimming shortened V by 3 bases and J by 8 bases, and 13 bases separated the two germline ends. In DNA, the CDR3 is TGTGCCAGCAGTTTGAACAGCTATGGCGGCTACACCTTC. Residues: CASSLNSYGGYTF.

DNA for the CDR3: TGTGCCAGCATCCAGCCGGGAGCTAACTATGGCTACACCTTC. It translates to CASIQPGANYGYTF. The chain uses TRBV28 and TRBJ1-2; D unclear. This CDR3 has 14 residues. Trimming cost V 7 bases and J 0 bases, with 12 bases left between them. The germline gives CDR1 MDHEN, CDR2 SYDVKM.

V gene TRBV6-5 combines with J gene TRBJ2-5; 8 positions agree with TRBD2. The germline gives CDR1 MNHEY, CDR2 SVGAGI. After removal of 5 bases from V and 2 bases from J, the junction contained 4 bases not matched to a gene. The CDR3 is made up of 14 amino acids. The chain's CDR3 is CASSTGGEQETQYF. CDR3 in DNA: TGTGCCAGCAGTACGGGAGGGGAGCAAGAGACCCAGTACTTC.

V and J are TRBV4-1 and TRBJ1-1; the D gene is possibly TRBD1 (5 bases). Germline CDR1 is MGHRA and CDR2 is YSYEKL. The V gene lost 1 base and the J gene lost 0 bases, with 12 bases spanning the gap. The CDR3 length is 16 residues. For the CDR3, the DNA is TGCGCCAGCAGCCAAGGATGGGGGGTGATGAACACTGAAGCTTTCTTT. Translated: CASSQGWGVMNTEAFF.

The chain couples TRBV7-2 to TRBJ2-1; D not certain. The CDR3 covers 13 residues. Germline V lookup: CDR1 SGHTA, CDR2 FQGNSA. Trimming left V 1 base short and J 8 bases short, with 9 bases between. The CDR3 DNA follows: TGTGCCAGCAGCTTAGTCGGCCGGCATGAGCAGTTCTTC. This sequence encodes CASSLVGRHEQFF.

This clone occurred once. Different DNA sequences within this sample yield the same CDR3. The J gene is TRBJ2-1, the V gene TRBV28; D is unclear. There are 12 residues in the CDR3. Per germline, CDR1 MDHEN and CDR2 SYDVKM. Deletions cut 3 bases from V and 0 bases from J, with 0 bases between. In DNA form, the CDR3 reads TGTGCCAGCAGTTTCTCCTACAATGAGCAGTTCTTC. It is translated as CASSFSYNEQFF.

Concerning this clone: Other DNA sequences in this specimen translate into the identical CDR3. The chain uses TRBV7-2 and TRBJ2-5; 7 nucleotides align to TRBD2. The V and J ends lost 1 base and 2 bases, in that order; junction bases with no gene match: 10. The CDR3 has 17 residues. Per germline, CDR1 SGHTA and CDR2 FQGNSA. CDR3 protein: CASSLGGWLADQETQYF. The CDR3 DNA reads TGTGCCAGCAGCTTAGGTGGGTGGCTAGCGGATCAAGAGACCCAGTACTTC.

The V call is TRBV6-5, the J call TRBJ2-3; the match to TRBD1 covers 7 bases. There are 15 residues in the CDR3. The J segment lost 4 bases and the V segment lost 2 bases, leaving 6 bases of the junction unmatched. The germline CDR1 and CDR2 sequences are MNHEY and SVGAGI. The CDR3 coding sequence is TGTGCCAGCAGTTACGACAGGGATAGCGCAGATACGCAGTATTTT. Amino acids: CASSYDRDSADTQYF.

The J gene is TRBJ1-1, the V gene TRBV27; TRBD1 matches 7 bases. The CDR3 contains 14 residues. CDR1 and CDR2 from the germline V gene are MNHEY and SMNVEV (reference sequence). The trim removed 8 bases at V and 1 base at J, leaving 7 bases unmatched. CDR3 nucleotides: TGTGCCAGCCGCGCCGGGACAGAGAACACTGAAGCTTTCTTT. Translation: CASRAGTENTEAFF.

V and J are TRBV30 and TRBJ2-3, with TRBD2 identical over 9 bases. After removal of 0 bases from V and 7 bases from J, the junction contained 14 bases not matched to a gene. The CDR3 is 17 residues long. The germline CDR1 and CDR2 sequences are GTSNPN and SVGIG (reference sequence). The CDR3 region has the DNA TGTGCCTGGAGTGTACGTGGGATAGCGGGGGCCACGAATACGCAGTATTTT. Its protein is CAWSVRGIAGATNTQYF.

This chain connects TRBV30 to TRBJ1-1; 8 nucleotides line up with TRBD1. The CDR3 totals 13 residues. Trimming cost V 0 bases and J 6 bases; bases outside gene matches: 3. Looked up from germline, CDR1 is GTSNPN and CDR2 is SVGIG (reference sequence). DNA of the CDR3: TGTGCCTGGAGTGTCCAGGGGGCCGCTGAAGCTTTCTTT. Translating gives CAWSVQGAAEAFF. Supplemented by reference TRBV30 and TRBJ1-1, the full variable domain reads SQTIHQWPATLVQPVGSPLSLECTVEGTSNPNLYWYRQAAGRGLQLLFYSVGIGQISSEVPQNLSASRPQDRQFILSSKKLLLSDSGFYLCAWSVQGAAEAFFGQGTRLTVV.

Here the CDR3 reads CASSDHGELFF. DNA for the CDR3: TGTGCCAGCAGCGATCACGGGGAGCTGTTTTTT. V is TRBV9 and J is TRBJ2-2; no firm D call. V was pared by 3 bases and J by 7 bases, with 4 bases between. CDR1 and CDR2 from the germline V gene are SGDLS and YYNGEE. The CDR3 totals 11 residues.

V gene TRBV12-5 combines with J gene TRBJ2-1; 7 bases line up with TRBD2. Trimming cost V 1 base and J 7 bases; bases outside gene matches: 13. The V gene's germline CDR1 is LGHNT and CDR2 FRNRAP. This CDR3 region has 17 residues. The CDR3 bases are TGTGCTAGTGGTTTGGGAGACGGCCCCGGGAGGTTGAATGAGCAGTTCTTC. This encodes CASGLGDGPGRLNEQFF.

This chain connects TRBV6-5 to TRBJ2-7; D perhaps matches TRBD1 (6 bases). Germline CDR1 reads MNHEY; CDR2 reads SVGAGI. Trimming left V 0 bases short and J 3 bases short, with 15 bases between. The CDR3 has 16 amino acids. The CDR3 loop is CASSYSYRQDIYEQYF. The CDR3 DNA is TGTGCCAGCAGTTACTCGTATCGACAGGACATCTACGAGCAGTACTTC.

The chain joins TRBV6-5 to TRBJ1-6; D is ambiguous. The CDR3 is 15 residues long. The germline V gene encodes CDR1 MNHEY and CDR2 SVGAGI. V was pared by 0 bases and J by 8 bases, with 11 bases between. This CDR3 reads CASSYSWVVDSPLHF. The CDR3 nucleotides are TGTGCCAGCAGTTACTCTTGGGTTGTGGATTCACCCCTCCACTTT.

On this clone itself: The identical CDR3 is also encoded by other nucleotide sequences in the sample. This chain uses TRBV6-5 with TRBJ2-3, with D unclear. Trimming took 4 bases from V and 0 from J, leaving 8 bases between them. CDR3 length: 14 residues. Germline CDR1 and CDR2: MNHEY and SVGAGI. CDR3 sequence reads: CASSWAGSTDTQYF. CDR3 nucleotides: TGTGCCAGCAGTTGGGCTGGGAGCACAGATACGCAGTATTTT.

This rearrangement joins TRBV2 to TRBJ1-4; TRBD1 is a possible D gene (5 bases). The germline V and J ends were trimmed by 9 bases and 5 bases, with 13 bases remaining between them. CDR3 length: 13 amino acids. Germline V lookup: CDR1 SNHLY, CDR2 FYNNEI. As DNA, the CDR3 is TGTGCCAGTCACGGGGGTCCCAATGAAAAACTGTTTTTT. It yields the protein CASHGGPNEKLFF.

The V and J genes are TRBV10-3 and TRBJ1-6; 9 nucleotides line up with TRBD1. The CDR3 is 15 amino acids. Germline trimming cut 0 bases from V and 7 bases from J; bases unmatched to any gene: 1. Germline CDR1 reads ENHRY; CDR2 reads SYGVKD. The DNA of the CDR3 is TGTGCCATCAGTGAGTCGACAGGGGGGAATTCACCCCTCCACTTT. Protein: CAISESTGGNSPLHF.

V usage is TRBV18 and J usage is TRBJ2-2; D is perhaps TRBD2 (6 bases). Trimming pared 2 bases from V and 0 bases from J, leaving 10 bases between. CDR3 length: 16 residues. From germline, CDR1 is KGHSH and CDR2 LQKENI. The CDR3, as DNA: TGTGCCAGCTCACCAGTCGGGGGTACGAACACCGGGGAGCTGTTTTTT. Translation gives CASSPVGGTNTGELFF.

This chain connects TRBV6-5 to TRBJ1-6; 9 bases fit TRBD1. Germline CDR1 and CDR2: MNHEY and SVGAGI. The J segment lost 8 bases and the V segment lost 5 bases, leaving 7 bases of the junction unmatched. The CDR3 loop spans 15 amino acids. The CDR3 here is CASSLGTGRDSPLHF. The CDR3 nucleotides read TGTGCCAGCAGTCTCGGGACAGGGAGAGATTCACCCCTCCACTTT.

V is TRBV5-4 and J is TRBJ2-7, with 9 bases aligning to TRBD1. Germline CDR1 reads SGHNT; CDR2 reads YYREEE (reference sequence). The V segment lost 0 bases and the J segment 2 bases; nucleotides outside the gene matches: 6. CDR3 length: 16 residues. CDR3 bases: TGTGCCAGCAGCTTGGCCGGGACAGGGCCACCCTACGAGCAGTACTTC. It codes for CASSLAGTGPPYEQYF.

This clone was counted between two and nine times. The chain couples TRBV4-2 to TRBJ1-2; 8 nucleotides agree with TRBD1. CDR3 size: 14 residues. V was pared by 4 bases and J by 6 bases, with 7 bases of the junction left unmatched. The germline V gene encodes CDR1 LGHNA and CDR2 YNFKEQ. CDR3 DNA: TGTGCCAGCAGCCTCGACAGGGGAGGTGATGGCTACACCTTC. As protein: CASSLDRGGDGYTF.

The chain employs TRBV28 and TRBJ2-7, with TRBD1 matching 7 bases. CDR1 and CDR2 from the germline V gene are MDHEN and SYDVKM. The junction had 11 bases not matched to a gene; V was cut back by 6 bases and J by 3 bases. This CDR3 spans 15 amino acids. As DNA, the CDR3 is TGTGCCAGCAGCCCCCCAAGACAGGGTGTCTACGAGCAGTACTTC. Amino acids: CASSPPRQGVYEQYF.